The 8 T cell receptor beta chains given below trace back to one sample, sequenced in a study of blood T cell repertoires in COVID-19. Here immunoSEQ multiplex PCR was the method, and the copy in TCRdb shows in-frame clones only, minus some. The sample has approximately 250,000 clones; 80% to 85% are singletons. The sequenced sample was peripheral blood. Every receptor here comes from a woman aged 40 to 50 who had recovered from COVID-19.

The V call is TRBV6-4, the J call TRBJ1-1; unclear D gene. The V end was cut by 3 bases, the J end by 1 base, with 6 bases between. The CDR3 consists of 13 residues. The germline V gene encodes CDR1 MRHNA and CDR2 SNTAGT. CDR3 loop: CASSEQENTEAFF. The CDR3 nucleotides read TGTGCCAGCAGTGAGCAGGAGAACACTGAAGCTTTCTTT.

J is TRBJ1-2 and V is TRBV2; a possible D gene is TRBD1 (6 bases). This CDR3 region has 13 residues. Looked up from germline, CDR1 is SNHLY and CDR2 is FYNNEI. V lost 7 bases and J lost 8, with 17 bases in between. This CDR3 is CASMPQGASGYTF. DNA for the CDR3: TGTGCCAGCATGCCACAGGGAGCGTCCGGCTACACCTTC.

This chain links TRBV30 with TRBJ1-5; D might be TRBD1 (5 bases). CDR1 is GTSNPN and CDR2 is SVGIG in the germline V gene (reference sequence). V dropped 0 bases and J dropped 2 bases, with 14 bases sitting between them. The CDR3 covers 16 residues. CDR3 in amino acids: CAWSVYGALGNQPQHF. The CDR3 DNA is TGTGCCTGGAGTGTTTATGGGGCCCTGGGCAATCAGCCCCAGCATTTT.

The CDR3 bases are TGTGCCAGCAGTACTGGACAGGTTTTCGGCTACACCTTC. Amino acid sequence: CASSTGQVFGYTF. V and J are TRBV12-3 or TRBV12-4 and TRBJ1-2; TRBD1 aligns across 7 bases. V gave up 5 bases and J gave up 8 bases; unmatched junction bases: 8. CDR3 size: 13 residues.

The chain joins TRBV5-1 to TRBJ1-4; 7 nucleotides match TRBD1. The V and J ends lost 3 bases and 4 bases, in that order; junction bases with no gene match: 3. Germline-derived CDR1 and CDR2 are SGHRS and YFSETQ. The CDR3 consists of 14 residues. CDR3 amino acids: CASSSTGFNEKLFF. DNA of the CDR3: TGCGCCAGCAGCTCGACAGGGTTTAATGAAAAACTGTTTTTT.

In this sample, this clone turned up a few times. The chain uses TRBV27 and TRBJ2-1; 14 bases map to TRBD2. This CDR3 is built from 16 residues. Germline assignment: CDR1 MNHEY and CDR2 SMNVEV (reference sequence). J gave up 4 bases and V 5 bases, and 4 bases lay outside the gene matches. Here the CDR3 DNA reads TGTGCCAGCAGTCCCAGACTAGCGGGGGGGTACAATGAGCAGTTCTTC. Its translation is CASSPRLAGGYNEQFF.

CDR3 loop: CASSGPGGPHSGNTIYF. CDR3 nucleotide sequence: TGTGCCAGCAGCGGTCCGGGTGGCCCTCACTCTGGAAACACCATATATTTT. V is TRBV7-9 and J is TRBJ1-3; D not resolved. The CDR3 is made up of 17 amino acids. The germline V gene has CDR1 SEHNR and CDR2 FQNEAQ (reference sequence). V was shortened by 5 bases and J by 0 bases, with 17 bases between the two germline ends.

This clone was recorded a few times. V is TRBV20-1 and J is TRBJ1-4, with unresolved D. CDR3 length: 11 amino acids. Germline loops: CDR1 DFQATT, CDR2 SNEGSKA (reference sequence). V lost 6 bases to trimming and J lost 8 bases, with 10 bases between them. The CDR3 loop reads CSARPREKLFF. CDR3 nucleotides: TGCAGTGCGCGTCCCCGGGAAAAACTGTTTTTT.